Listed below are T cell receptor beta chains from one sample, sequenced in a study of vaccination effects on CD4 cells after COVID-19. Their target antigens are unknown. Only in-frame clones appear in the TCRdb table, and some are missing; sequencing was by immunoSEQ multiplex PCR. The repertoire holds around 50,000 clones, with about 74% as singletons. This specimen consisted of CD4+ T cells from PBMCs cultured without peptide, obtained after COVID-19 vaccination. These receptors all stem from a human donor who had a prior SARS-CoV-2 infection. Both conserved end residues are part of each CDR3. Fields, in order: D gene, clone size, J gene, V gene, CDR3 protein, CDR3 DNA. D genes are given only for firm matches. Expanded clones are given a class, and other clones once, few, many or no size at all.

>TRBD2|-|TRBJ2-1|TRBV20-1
CSASIAGGFRPLGYNEQFF
TGCAGTGCTAGTATAGCGGGAGGGTTCCGTCCCCTAGGTTACAATGAGCAGTTCTTC
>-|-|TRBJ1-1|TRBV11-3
CASSPTGGGWSRNTEAFF
TGTGCCAGCAGCCCCACGGGGGGCGGGTGGTCGAGAAACACTGAAGCTTTCTTT
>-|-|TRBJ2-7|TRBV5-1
CASSLTTGNEQYF
TGCGCCAGCAGCTTGACCACAGGGAACGAGCAGTACTTC
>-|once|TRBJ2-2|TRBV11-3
CASSKRGGELFF
TGTGCCAGCAGCAAGCGTGGCGGGGAGCTGTTTTTT
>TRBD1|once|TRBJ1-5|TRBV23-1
CASSQSTGNSNQPQHF
TGCGCCAGCAGTCAATCGACAGGGAATAGCAATCAGCCCCAGCATTTT
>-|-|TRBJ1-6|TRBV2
CASSLEAANSPLHF
TGTGCCAGCAGTCTGGAAGCAGCCAATTCACCCCTCCACTTT
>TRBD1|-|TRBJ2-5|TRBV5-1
CASSLNTGGLETQYF
TGCGCCAGCAGCTTGAATACAGGGGGATTGGAGACCCAGTACTTC
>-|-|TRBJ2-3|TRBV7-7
CASSFGNSVTDTQYF
TGTGCTAGCAGCTTCGGGAATAGCGTCACAGATACGCAGTATTTT
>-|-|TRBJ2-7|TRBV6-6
CASSYVTVYEQYF
TGTGCCAGCAGTTACGTTACAGTTTACGAGCAGTACTTC
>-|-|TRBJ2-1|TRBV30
CAWSWGSSSYNEQFF
TGTGCCTGGAGTTGGGGGTCCAGCTCCTACAATGAGCAGTTCTTC
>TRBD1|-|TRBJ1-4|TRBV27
CASSLGFGQADEKLFF
TGTGCCAGCAGTTTGGGTTTTGGACAGGCGGATGAAAAACTGTTTTTT
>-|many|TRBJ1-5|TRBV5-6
CASSLGLSQPQHF
TGTGCCAGCAGCTTGGGTCTAAGTCAGCCCCAGCATTTT
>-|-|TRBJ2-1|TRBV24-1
CATSEVDRLGQFF
TGTGCCACCAGTGAGGTGGACAGATTGGGGCAGTTCTTC
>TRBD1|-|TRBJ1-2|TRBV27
CASRPFPQGVGYGYTF
TGTGCCAGCAGACCTTTCCCCCAGGGGGTAGGTTATGGCTACACCTTC
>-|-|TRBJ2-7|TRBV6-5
CASSYTVGPYEQYF
TGTGCCAGCAGTTACACAGTCGGCCCCTACGAGCAGTACTTC
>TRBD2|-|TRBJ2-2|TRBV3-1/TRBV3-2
CASSLAGTSGGELFF
TGTGCCAGCAGCCTTGCCGGGACTAGCGGCGGGGAGCTGTTTTTT
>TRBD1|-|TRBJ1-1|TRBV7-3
CASSSGTGTEAFF
TGTGCCAGCAGCTCGGGGACAGGCACTGAAGCTTTCTTT
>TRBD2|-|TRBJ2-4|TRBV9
CASSVALASGEQNIQYF
TGTGCCAGCAGCGTAGCATTGGCTAGCGGGGAGCAAAACATTCAGTACTTC
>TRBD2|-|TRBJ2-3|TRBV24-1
CATSDFFPRGGRTDTQYF
TGTGCCACCAGTGATTTCTTCCCCCGAGGCGGGAGGACAGATACGCAGTATTTT
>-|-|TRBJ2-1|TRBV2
CASSELGGSVNEQFF
TGTGCCAGCAGTGAGTTGGGGGGCTCTGTCAATGAGCAGTTCTTC
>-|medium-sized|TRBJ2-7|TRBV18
CASSPRSSSYEQYF
TGTGCCAGCTCACCAAGATCTAGCTCCTACGAGCAGTACTTC
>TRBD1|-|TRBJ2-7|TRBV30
CAWSKQDRVKYF
TGTGCCTGGAGTAAACAAGACAGGGTGAAGTACTTC
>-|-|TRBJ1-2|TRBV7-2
CASSLGGTYYGYTF
TGTGCCAGCAGCTTGGGGGGGACCTACTATGGCTACACCTTC
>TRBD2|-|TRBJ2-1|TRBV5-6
CASSLERGRAVHNEQFF
TGTGCCAGCAGCTTGGAACGCGGGAGGGCCGTCCACAATGAGCAGTTCTTC
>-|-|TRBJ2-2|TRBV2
CASGKLVSLTGELFF
TGTGCCAGTGGCAAGTTGGTCAGTCTGACCGGGGAGCTGTTTTTT
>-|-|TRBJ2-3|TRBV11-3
CASSLERGTQYF
TGTGCCAGCAGCTTAGAACGGGGTACGCAGTATTTT
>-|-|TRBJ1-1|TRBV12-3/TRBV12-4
CASSLGLNTEAFF
TGTGCCAGCAGTTTAGGGTTAAACACTGAAGCTTTCTTT
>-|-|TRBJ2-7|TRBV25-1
CASSETEYINRVDEQYF
TGTGCCAGCAGTGAAACAGAATACATCAACAGGGTGGATGAGCAGTACTTC
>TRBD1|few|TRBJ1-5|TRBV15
CATSRDFGTDQPQHF
TGTGCCACCAGCAGAGATTTCGGGACAGATCAGCCCCAGCATTTT
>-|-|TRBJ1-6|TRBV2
CASSDFGTAYNSPLHF
TGTGCCAGCAGTGACTTCGGGACGGCCTATAATTCACCCCTCCACTTT
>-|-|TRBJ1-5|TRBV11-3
CASSFVFPLHQPQHF
TGTGCCAGCAGCTTCGTGTTTCCCCTCCATCAGCCCCAGCATTTT
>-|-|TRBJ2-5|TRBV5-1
CASSPWGQETQYF
TGCGCCAGCAGCCCTTGGGGGCAAGAGACCCAGTACTTC
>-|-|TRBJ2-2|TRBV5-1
CASSWIPGTTNTGELFF
TGCGCCAGCAGCTGGATCCCCGGGACAACGAACACCGGGGAGCTGTTTTTT
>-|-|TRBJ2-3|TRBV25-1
CASSDVGNTDTQYF
TGTGCCAGCAGTGATGTGGGGAACACAGATACGCAGTATTTT
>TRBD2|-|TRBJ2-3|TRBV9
CASSVLGSGGAGDTQYF
TGTGCCAGCAGCGTCCTTGGGAGCGGGGGGGCCGGGGATACGCAGTATTTT
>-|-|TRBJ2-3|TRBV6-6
CASRFSGGDTQYF
TGTGCCAGCAGATTTTCCGGGGGAGATACGCAGTATTTT